This TCR beta chain was documented in a study of T cell repertoires in cytomegalovirus infection. In the study overall: Matching HLA type, along with CMV infection, was indicated by public TCR beta signatures. Study results and limitations: Clonotypes of TCR beta that were HLA-C-restricted and CMV-specific dominated the ex vivo response.

Each CDR3 protein is one row after TCRdb ran MiXCR on the reads. The repertoire holds fewer than 350,000 distinct CDR3 sequences, with 25% to 30% as singletons. The CDR3 has 13 amino acids. Trimming cost V 5 bases and J 3 bases, with 11 bases left between them. This clonotype appeared many times. No antigen is known for it. This clonotype was obtained from a human donor in good health (CMV status not recorded). Some clones in this sample may be carry-over from other donors' samples. Sample: cultured PBMCs, taken from culture after CMV antigen stimulation. The chain recombines TRBV12-3 or TRBV12-4 with TRBJ2-7; a weak D match, TRBD2 (5 bases). The CDR3 nucleotides are TGTGCCAGCAGTCTCCACGGACTCTACGAGCAGTACTTC. It yields the protein CASSLHGLYEQYF.